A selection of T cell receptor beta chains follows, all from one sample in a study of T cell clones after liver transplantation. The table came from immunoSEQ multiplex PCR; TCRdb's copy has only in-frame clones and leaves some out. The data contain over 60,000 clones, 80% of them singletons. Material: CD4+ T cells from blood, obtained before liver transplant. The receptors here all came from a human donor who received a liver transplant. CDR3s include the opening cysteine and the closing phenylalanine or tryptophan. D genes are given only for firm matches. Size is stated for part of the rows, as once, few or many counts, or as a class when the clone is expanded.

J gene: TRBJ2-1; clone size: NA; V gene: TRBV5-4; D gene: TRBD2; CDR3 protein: CASSPTSAYNEQFF; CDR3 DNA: TGTGCCAGCAGCCCGACTAGCGCGTACAATGAGCAGTTCTTC
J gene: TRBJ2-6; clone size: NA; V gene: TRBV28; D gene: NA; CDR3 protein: CASRPGHGYSGANVLTF; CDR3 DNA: TGTGCCAGCAGGCCAGGGCACGGCTACTCTGGGGCCAACGTCCTGACTTTC
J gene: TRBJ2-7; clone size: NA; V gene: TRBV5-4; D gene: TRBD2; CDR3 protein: CASSSGLANYEQYF; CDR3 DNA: TGTGCCAGCAGTTCGGGACTAGCGAACTACGAGCAGTACTTC
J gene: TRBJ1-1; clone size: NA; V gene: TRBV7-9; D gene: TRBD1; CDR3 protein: CASSSPGGQTEAFF; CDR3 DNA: TGTGCCAGCAGCTCCCCAGGGGGCCAGACTGAAGCTTTCTTT
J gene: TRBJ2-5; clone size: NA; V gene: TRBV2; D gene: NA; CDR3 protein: CASSEGGDSRGETQYF; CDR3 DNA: TGTGCCAGCAGTGAAGGGGGGGACTCCAGAGGGGAGACCCAGTACTTC
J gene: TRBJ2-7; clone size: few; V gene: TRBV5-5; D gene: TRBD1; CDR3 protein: CASSFQGAYEQYF; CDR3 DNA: TGTGCCAGCAGCTTTCAGGGGGCGTACGAGCAGTACTTC
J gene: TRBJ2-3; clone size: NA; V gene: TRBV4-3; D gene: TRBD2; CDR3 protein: CASSQGGLAGGGDTQYF; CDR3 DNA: TGCGCCAGCAGCCAAGGAGGACTAGCGGGGGGGGGAGATACGCAGTATTTT
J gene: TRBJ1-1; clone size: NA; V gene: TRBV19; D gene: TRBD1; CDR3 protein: CASSTGQGVTNTEAFF; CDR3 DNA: TGTGCCAGTAGCACCGGACAGGGGGTTACGAACACTGAAGCTTTCTTT
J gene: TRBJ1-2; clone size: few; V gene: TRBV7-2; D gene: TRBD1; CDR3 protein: CASSPGQGGGYGYTF; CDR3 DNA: TGTGCCAGCAGCCCTGGACAGGGTGGAGGGTATGGCTACACCTTC
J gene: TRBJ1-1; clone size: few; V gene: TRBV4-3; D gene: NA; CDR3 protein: CASSRPREANTEAFF; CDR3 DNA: TGCGCCAGCAGCCGACCGCGGGAGGCGAACACTGAAGCTTTCTTT
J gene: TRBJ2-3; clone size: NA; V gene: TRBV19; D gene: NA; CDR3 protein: CASSRSRDTQYF; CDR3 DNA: TGTGCCAGTAGTAGATCGCGGGATACGCAGTATTTT
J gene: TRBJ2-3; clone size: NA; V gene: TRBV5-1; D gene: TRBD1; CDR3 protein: CASSQLQGRDTQYF; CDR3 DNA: TGCGCCAGCAGCCAACTACAGGGGAGAGATACGCAGTATTTT
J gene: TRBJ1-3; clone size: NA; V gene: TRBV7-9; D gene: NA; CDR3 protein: CASSTPRVDRPRGTIYF; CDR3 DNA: TGTGCCAGCAGCACACCTAGGGTCGACAGGCCGAGGGGCACCATATATTTT
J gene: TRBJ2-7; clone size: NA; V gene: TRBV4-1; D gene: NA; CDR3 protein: CASSHLWRDAYEQYF; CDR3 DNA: TGCGCCAGCAGCCACCTGTGGCGGGATGCCTACGAGCAGTACTTC
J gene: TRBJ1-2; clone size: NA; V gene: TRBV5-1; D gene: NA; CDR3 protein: CASSLGESGYTF; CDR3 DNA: TGCGCCAGCAGCTTGGGAGAGAGCGGCTACACCTTC
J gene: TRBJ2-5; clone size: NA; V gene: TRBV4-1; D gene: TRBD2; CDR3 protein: CASSRGTSWGLETQYF; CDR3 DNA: TGCGCCAGCAGCCGGGGGACTAGCTGGGGGTTGGAGACCCAGTACTTC
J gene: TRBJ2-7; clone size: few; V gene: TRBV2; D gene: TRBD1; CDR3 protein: CAILDGTGRSYEQYF; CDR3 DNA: TGTGCCATCTTGGACGGGACAGGGAGATCCTACGAGCAGTACTTC
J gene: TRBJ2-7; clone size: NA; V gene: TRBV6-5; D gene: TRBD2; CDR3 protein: CASSSPSGRSSYEQYF; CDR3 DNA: TGTGCCAGCAGTTCTCCGAGCGGGAGGAGCTCCTACGAGCAGTACTTC
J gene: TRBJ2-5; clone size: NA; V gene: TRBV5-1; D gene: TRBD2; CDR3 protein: CASSPSGSASGETQYF; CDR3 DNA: TGCGCCAGCAGCCCTAGCGGGAGCGCGTCGGGAGAGACCCAGTACTTC
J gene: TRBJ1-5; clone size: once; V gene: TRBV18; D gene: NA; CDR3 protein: CASSPDGGDQPQHF; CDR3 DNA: TGTGCCAGCTCCCCAGACGGGGGAGATCAGCCCCAGCATTTT
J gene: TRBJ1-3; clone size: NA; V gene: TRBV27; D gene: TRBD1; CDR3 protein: CASSSLTGGEGNTIYF; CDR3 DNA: TGTGCCAGCAGTTCCCTGACAGGGGGCGAGGGAAACACCATATATTTT
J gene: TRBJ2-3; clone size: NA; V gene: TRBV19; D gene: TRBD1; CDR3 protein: CASSTSGQGLNTQYF; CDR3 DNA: TGTGCCAGTAGTACCTCGGGACAGGGTTTGAATACGCAGTATTTT
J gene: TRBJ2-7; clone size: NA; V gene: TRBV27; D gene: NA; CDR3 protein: CASSGTYPYEQYF; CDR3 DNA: TGTGCCTCTTCCGGGACGTACCCCTACGAGCAGTACTTC
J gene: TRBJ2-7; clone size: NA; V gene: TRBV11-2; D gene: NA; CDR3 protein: CASSLDRGKNEQYF; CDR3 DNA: TGTGCCAGCAGCTTAGACAGGGGAAAAAACGAGCAGTACTTC
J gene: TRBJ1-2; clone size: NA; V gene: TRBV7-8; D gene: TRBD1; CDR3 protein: CASSPGAGGGGGYTF; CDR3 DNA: TGTGCCAGCAGCCCTGGGGCAGGGGGCGGGGGAGGCTACACCTTC
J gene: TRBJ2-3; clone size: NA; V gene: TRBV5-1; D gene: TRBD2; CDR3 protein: CASSPKGGVASGFTDTQYF; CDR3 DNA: TGCGCCAGCAGCCCTAAAGGAGGCGTGGCTAGCGGATTCACAGATACGCAGTATTTT
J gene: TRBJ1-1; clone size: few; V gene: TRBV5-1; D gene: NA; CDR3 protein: CASSLAAGNTEAFF; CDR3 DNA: TGCGCCAGCAGCTTGGCTGCAGGGAACACTGAAGCTTTCTTT
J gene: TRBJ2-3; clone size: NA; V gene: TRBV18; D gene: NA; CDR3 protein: CASSPSPDPGDTQYF; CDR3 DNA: TGTGCCAGCTCACCAAGTCCAGACCCTGGAGATACGCAGTATTTT
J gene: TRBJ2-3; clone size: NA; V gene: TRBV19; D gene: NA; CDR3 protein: CASSPSGDKADTQYF; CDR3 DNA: TGTGCCAGTAGCCCCTCGGGAGATAAGGCAGATACGCAGTATTTT
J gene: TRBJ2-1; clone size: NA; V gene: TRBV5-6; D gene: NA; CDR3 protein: CASSLVQASGYNEQFF; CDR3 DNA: TGTGCCAGCAGCTTGGTGCAGGCCTCGGGATACAATGAGCAGTTCTTC
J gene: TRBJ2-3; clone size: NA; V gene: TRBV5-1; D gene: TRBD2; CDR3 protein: CASSLASTLAGYTDTQYF; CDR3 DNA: TGCGCCAGCAGCTTGGCCTCGACACTAGCGGGATACACAGATACGCAGTATTTT
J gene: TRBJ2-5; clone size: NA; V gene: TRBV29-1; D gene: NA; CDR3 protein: CSTRTFQETQYF; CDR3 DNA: TGCAGCACGAGGACTTTCCAAGAGACCCAGTACTTC
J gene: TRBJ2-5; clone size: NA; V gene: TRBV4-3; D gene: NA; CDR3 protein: CASSLGSNRAAPGRETQYF; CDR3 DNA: TGCGCCAGCAGCCTGGGGTCCAACCGAGCTGCCCCTGGGCGAGAGACCCAGTACTTC
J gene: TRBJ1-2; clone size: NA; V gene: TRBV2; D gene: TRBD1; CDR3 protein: CASRGQLYGYTF; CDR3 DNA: TGTGCCAGCCGGGGACAGCTGTATGGCTACACCTTC
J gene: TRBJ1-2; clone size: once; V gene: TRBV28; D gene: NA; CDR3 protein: CASSFGGNYGYTF; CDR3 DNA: TGTGCCAGCAGTTTCGGTGGTAACTATGGCTACACCTTC
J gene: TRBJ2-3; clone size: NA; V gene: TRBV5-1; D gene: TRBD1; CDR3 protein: CASSSRQGRSTDTQYF; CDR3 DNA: TGCGCCAGCAGCTCCCGACAGGGACGCAGCACAGATACGCAGTATTTT
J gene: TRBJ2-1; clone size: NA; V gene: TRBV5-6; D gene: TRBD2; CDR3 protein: CASSSPSGTGLNEQFF; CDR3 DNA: TGTGCCAGCAGCTCCCCAAGCGGGACGGGCCTAAATGAGCAGTTCTTC
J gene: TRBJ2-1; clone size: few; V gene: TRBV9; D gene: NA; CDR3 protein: CASSLVGSNEQFF; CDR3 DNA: TGTGCCAGCAGCCTAGTGGGGTCCAATGAGCAGTTCTTC
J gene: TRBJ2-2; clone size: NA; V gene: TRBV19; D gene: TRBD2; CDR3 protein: CASSKLAGGGTGELFF; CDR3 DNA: TGTGCCAGTAGTAAATTAGCGGGAGGGGGCACCGGGGAGCTGTTTTTT
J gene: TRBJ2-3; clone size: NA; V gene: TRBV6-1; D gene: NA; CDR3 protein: CASSELSGYTDTQYF; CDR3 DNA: TGTGCCAGCAGTGAACTTTCAGGGTACACAGATACGCAGTATTTT
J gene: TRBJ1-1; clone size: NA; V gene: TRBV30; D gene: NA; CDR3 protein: CAWSVHMGTEAFF; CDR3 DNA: TGTGCCTGGAGTGTACACATGGGCACTGAAGCTTTCTTT
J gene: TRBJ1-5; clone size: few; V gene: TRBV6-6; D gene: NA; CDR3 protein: CASSYGGARNQPQHF; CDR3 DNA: TGTGCCAGCAGTTACGGAGGGGCTCGCAATCAGCCCCAGCATTTT
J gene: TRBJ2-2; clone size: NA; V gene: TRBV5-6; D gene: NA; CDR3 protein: CASSLGPRANTGELFF; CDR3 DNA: TGTGCCAGCAGCTTGGGGCCCAGGGCTAACACCGGGGAGCTGTTTTTT
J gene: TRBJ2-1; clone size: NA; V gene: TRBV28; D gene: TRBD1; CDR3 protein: CASSSGTGIQGEQFF; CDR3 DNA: TGTGCCAGCAGTAGCGGGACAGGGATTCAGGGTGAGCAGTTCTTC
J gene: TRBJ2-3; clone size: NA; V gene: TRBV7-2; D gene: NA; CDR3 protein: CASSDQVVGGTQYF; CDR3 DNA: TGTGCCAGCAGCGATCAAGTGGTCGGGGGTACGCAGTATTTT
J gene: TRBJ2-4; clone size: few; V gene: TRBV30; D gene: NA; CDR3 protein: CAWSVPPQQNIQYF; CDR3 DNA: TGTGCCTGGAGTGTCCCTCCTCAACAAAACATTCAGTACTTC
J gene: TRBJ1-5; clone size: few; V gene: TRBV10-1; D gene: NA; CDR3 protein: CASSVGDGQPQHF; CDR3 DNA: TGCGCCAGCAGTGTGGGGGACGGTCAGCCCCAGCATTTT
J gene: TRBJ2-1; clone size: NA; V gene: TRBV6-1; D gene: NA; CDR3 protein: CASRATYNEQFF; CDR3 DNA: TGTGCCAGCAGAGCGACCTACAATGAGCAGTTCTTC
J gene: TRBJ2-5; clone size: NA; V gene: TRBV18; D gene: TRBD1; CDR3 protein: CASSPGQGAGKTQYF; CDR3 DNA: TGTGCCAGCTCACCGGGCCAGGGGGCCGGGAAGACCCAGTACTTC
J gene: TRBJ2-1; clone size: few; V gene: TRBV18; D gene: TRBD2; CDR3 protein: CASSPLGLAGGPDPPPEQFF; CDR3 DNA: TGTGCCAGCTCACCATTGGGACTAGCGGGAGGGCCAGATCCCCCCCCGGAACAGTTCTTC
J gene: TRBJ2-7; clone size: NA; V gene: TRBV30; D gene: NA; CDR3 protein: CAWSTGAASYEQYF; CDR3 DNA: TGTGCCTGGAGTACTGGGGCAGCCTCCTACGAGCAGTACTTC
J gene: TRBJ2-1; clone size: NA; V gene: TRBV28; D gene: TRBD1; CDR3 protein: CASSPGQYYNEQFF; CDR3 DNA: TGTGCCAGCAGTCCGGGACAGTATTACAATGAGCAGTTCTTC
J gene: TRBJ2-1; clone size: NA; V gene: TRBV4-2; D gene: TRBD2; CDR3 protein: CASSQEIAGMGEQFF; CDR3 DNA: TGTGCCAGCAGCCAAGAGATAGCGGGGATGGGTGAGCAGTTCTTC
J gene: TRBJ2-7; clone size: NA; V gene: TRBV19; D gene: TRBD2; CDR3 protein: CASSIGLAGEYEQYF; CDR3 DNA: TGTGCCAGTAGTATCGGACTAGCGGGAGAATACGAGCAGTACTTC